Sequencing of this TCR beta chain was carried out in a study of shared clonotypes between healthy human individuals. Authors' methods: ImmunoSEQ yielded junction-only sequences lacking quality scores, so filtering differed. Generated by immunoSEQ multiplex PCR, the TCRdb table keeps only in-frame clones and is missing some. For V, J and clone size, that table is used; D and trimming come from the DNA. The sample has 2 million to 2.5 million clones, over 85% seen once. With 4 bases removed from V and 0 bases from J, the gap between germline ends came to 10 bases. Germline-derived CDR1 and CDR2 are GTSNPN and SVGIG (reference sequence). This CDR3 region has 15 residues.

The chain is built from TRBV30 and TRBJ2-6; D not resolved. The sample was naive CD4+ T cells from PBMCs. Subset noted: CD45RA+ positively selected. This clonotype was obtained from a man younger than 35 in good health. Some clones in this sample may be carry-over from other donors' samples. The CDR3 DNA is TGTGCCTGGAATGGCCCCTACTCTGGGGCCAACGTCCTGACTTTC. As protein: CAWNGPYSGANVLTF.